The next 20 T cell receptor beta chains were all read from a single sample in a study of T cells in tuberculosis. Time point indicated: new active TB diagnosis, blood taken before or within 7 days of starting treatment. Profiling relied on immunoSEQ multiplex PCR, and the TCRdb table lists in-frame clones only, not all of them. The sample lists 25,000 to 35,000 clones, about 91% occurring once. The starting material was PBMCs, obtained at tuberculosis diagnosis. Source of these receptors: an adult with tuberculosis.

J is TRBJ1-2 and V is TRBV7-6; TRBD1 aligns across 8 bases. From germline, CDR1 is SGHVS and CDR2 FNYEAQ. V lost 4 bases to trimming and J lost 0 bases; unmatched junction nucleotides: 13. The CDR3 extends over 18 amino acids. The CDR3 is CASSSNWRTGKANYGYTF. The CDR3 coding sequence is TGTGCCAGCAGCTCAAATTGGCGGACAGGGAAGGCTAACTATGGCTACACCTTC.

The chain employs TRBV15 and TRBJ1-3; D not certain. Trimming removed 0 bases at V and 7 bases at J, with 13 bases between. This CDR3 comprises 15 residues. Germline V gene lookup returns CDR1 LNHNV and CDR2 YYDKDF (reference sequence). The DNA of the CDR3 is TGTGCCACCAGCAGAGATGGTGACAATGGTAACACCATATATTTT. Translating it yields CATSRDGDNGNTIYF.

V usage is TRBV7-8 and J usage is TRBJ1-2; 12 positions agree with TRBD1. Germline V gives CDR1 SGHVS, CDR2 FQNEAQ. This CDR3 region has 17 residues. Losses at the gene ends were 5 bases for V and 5 bases for J; bases not matched to a gene: 12. DNA for the CDR3: TGTGCCAGCAGCCCCAGGGGACAGGGGGCCTTCGAATATGGCTACACCTTC. It codes for CASSPRGQGAFEYGYTF.

The chain couples TRBV30 to TRBJ2-6, with D tentatively TRBD2 (6 bases). V shed 3 bases and J shed 0 bases, with 9 bases lying between them. CDR3 size: 15 residues. CDR1 is GTSNPN and CDR2 is SVGIG in the germline V gene (reference sequence). CDR3 sequence: CAWSPGLSGANVLTF. DNA for the CDR3: TGTGCCTGGAGCCCGGGACTCTCTGGGGCCAACGTCCTGACTTTC.

The rearrangement joins TRBV28 to TRBJ1-1; weak D call: TRBD1 (5 bases). Germline CDR1 is MDHEN and CDR2 is SYDVKM. The CDR3 is made up of 16 amino acids. V lost 2 bases to trimming and J lost 0 bases, with 13 bases between them. The CDR3 region is CASSLSPNRLNTEAFF. The CDR3 region has the DNA TGTGCCAGCAGTTTAAGCCCCAACAGGCTGAACACTGAAGCTTTCTTT.

The rearrangement joins TRBV28 to TRBJ1-1, with D tentatively TRBD1 (5 bases). This CDR3 is 16 amino acids long. Germline V gene sequence: CDR1 MDHEN, CDR2 SYDVKM. Between the trimmed V and J ends, which lost 2 bases and 3 bases, there was a span of 16 bases. CDR3 DNA sequence: TGTGCCAGCAGTTTACAGGGTGTGGGGGAGGACACTGAAGCTTTCTTT. As protein: CASSLQGVGEDTEAFF.

J is TRBJ2-7 and V is TRBV19; D ambiguous. Trimming pared 5 bases from V and 0 bases from J, leaving 11 bases between. Germline assignment: CDR1 LNHDA and CDR2 SQIVND (reference sequence). The CDR3 is 14 amino acids. The CDR3 protein is CASSQASSSYEQYF. CDR3 bases: TGTGCCAGTAGTCAGGCGTCCAGCTCCTACGAGCAGTACTTC.

The count of this clone is one. The gene calls are TRBV19 and TRBJ1-2; 7 positions agree with TRBD1. The CDR3 totals 15 residues. V dropped 6 bases and J dropped 4; count of bases not matched to a gene: 11. Germline CDR1 LNHDA, CDR2 SQIVND (reference sequence). The CDR3 coding sequence is TGTGCCAGTAGCCTAATCTTGGGACAGAGCTATGGCTACACCTTC. Amino acids: CASSLILGQSYGYTF.

The chain carries TRBV6-5 and TRBJ2-4; the D gene is possibly TRBD2 (5 bases). Trimming stripped 6 bases from V and 11 bases from J, with 17 bases between. Germline CDR1 MNHEY, CDR2 SVGAGI. The CDR3 is 13 residues long. The CDR3 DNA is TGTGCCAGCAGCCTTAGACTGTCCGGGGTTCAGTACTTC. Protein sequence: CASSLRLSGVQYF.

V usage is TRBV7-3 and J usage is TRBJ2-1, with a weak D call TRBD2 (5 bases). Trimming cost V 3 bases and J 0 bases, with 9 bases left between them. In germline, CDR1 is SGHTA, CDR2 FQGTGA. The CDR3 length is 15 residues. The CDR3 sequence is CASSLTGSSYNEQFF. The CDR3, as DNA: TGTGCCAGCAGCTTGACGGGAAGCTCCTACAATGAGCAGTTCTTC.

The V and J genes are TRBV25-1 and TRBJ2-5; 8 nucleotides align to TRBD1. CDR3 length: 16 amino acids. CDR1 and CDR2 (germline): MGHDK, SYGVNS. Unmatched junction bases numbered 12, after V lost 4 bases and J lost 5 bases. In DNA form, the CDR3 reads TGTGCCAGCAGTGTAATTCCGGCAGGGGGCCGCGAGACCCAGTACTTC. Its translation is CASSVIPAGGRETQYF.

V gene TRBV7-3 combines with J gene TRBJ1-1; TRBD1 is a possible D gene (6 bases). Per germline, CDR1 SGHTA and CDR2 FQGTGA. V dropped 2 bases and J dropped 3 bases, with 7 bases sitting between them. The CDR3 totals 13 residues. The CDR3 sequence: CASSLYRDTEAFF. As DNA, the CDR3 is TGTGCCAGCAGCTTATACAGGGACACTGAAGCTTTCTTT. Full variable domain (rest looked up from reference TRBV7-3 and TRBJ1-1): GAGVSQTPSNKVTEKGKYVELRCDPISGHTALYWYRQSLGQGPEFLIYFQGTGAADDSGLPNDRFFAVRPEGSVSTLKIQRTERGDSAVYLCASSLYRDTEAFFGQGTRLTVV.

The chain uses TRBV27 and TRBJ2-7; D perhaps matches TRBD1 (6 bases). Germline V gene data show CDR1 as MNHEY and CDR2 as SMNVEV (reference sequence). V lost 2 bases, J lost 6 bases, and 23 bases lay in between. This CDR3 is 17 amino acids long. CDR3: CASSLLGQGPLLIEQYF. As DNA, the CDR3 is TGTGCCAGCAGTTTACTCGGGCAGGGGCCCCTCCTAATCGAGCAGTACTTC.

This clone showed up just a few times. The chain has TRBV5-1 and TRBJ2-7, with 8 bases aligning to TRBD1. V lost 4 bases, J lost 5 bases, and 11 bases stayed unmatched. Germline-derived CDR1 and CDR2 are SGHRS and YFSETQ. This CDR3 comprises 15 residues. This CDR3 reads CASSPGTGLDNEQYF. The CDR3 bases are TGCGCCAGCAGCCCCGGGACAGGTCTTGATAACGAGCAGTACTTC. The entire variable domain, with the rest obtained from reference TRBV5-1 and TRBJ2-7, is as follows: KAGVTQTPRYLIKTRGQQVTLSCSPISGHRSVSWYQQTPGQGLQFLFEYFSETQRNKGNFPGRFSGRQFSNSRSEMNVSTLELGDSALYLCASSPGTGLDNEQYFGPGTRLTVT.

The chain recombines TRBV10-3 with TRBJ2-3, with a possible D match to TRBD2 (5 bases). With 5 bases removed from V and 5 bases from J, the gap between germline ends came to 8 bases. The CDR3 is 12 amino acids. Germline V gene lookup returns CDR1 ENHRY and CDR2 SYGVKD. CDR3: CAISPGVDTQYF. In DNA form, the CDR3 reads TGTGCCATCAGTCCCGGGGTAGATACGCAGTATTTT.

V is TRBV7-2 and J is TRBJ2-1, with 7 nucleotides matching TRBD2. In germline, CDR1 is SGHTA, CDR2 FQGNSA. The CDR3 is 14 residues long. Trimming took 5 bases from V and 2 from J; bases not matched to a gene: 3. The CDR3 is CASSQAGTYNEQFF. CDR3 coding DNA: TGTGCCAGCAGCCAAGCGGGGACCTACAATGAGCAGTTCTTC.

This clone was counted a single time. The chain combines TRBV7-9 with TRBJ1-1; 7 bases align to TRBD1. This CDR3 region has 18 residues. CDR1 is SEHNR and CDR2 is FQNEAQ in the germline V gene (reference sequence). Trimming cost V 0 bases and J 1 base; bases outside gene matches: 11. CDR3 nucleotide sequence: TGTGCCAGCAGCTTAGCGCTAAGGGACAGAGACTCGAACACTGAAGCTTTCTTT. It translates to CASSLALRDRDSNTEAFF.

This clone occurred a few times. V gene TRBV5-6 combines with J gene TRBJ1-1; 9 nucleotides match TRBD1. In germline, CDR1 is SGHDT, CDR2 YYEEEE. The CDR3 runs 14 residues. Losses at the gene ends were 4 bases for V and 5 bases for J; bases not matched to a gene: 6. The CDR3 reads CASSLTGGRTEAFF. The DNA of the CDR3 is TGTGCCAGCAGCCTGACAGGGGGTAGGACTGAAGCTTTCTTT.

This chain joins TRBV15 and TRBJ1-1; unclear D gene. Trimming cost V 1 base and J 0 bases, with 12 bases left between them. Per germline, CDR1 LNHNV and CDR2 YYDKDF (reference sequence). The CDR3 consists of 16 residues. The CDR3 spells CATSRGLEIMNTEAFF. CDR3 DNA: TGTGCCACCAGCAGAGGGTTGGAGATCATGAACACTGAAGCTTTCTTT.

The rearrangement links TRBV18 to TRBJ1-3; the match to TRBD1 covers 7 bases. Germline values: CDR1 KGHSH, CDR2 LQKENI. V gave up 3 bases and J gave up 0 bases; unmatched junction bases: 5. The CDR3 length is 16 residues. Here the CDR3 reads CASSPDRTGSGNTIYF. CDR3 nucleotide sequence: TGTGCCAGCTCACCGGACAGGACAGGCTCTGGAAACACCATATATTTT.